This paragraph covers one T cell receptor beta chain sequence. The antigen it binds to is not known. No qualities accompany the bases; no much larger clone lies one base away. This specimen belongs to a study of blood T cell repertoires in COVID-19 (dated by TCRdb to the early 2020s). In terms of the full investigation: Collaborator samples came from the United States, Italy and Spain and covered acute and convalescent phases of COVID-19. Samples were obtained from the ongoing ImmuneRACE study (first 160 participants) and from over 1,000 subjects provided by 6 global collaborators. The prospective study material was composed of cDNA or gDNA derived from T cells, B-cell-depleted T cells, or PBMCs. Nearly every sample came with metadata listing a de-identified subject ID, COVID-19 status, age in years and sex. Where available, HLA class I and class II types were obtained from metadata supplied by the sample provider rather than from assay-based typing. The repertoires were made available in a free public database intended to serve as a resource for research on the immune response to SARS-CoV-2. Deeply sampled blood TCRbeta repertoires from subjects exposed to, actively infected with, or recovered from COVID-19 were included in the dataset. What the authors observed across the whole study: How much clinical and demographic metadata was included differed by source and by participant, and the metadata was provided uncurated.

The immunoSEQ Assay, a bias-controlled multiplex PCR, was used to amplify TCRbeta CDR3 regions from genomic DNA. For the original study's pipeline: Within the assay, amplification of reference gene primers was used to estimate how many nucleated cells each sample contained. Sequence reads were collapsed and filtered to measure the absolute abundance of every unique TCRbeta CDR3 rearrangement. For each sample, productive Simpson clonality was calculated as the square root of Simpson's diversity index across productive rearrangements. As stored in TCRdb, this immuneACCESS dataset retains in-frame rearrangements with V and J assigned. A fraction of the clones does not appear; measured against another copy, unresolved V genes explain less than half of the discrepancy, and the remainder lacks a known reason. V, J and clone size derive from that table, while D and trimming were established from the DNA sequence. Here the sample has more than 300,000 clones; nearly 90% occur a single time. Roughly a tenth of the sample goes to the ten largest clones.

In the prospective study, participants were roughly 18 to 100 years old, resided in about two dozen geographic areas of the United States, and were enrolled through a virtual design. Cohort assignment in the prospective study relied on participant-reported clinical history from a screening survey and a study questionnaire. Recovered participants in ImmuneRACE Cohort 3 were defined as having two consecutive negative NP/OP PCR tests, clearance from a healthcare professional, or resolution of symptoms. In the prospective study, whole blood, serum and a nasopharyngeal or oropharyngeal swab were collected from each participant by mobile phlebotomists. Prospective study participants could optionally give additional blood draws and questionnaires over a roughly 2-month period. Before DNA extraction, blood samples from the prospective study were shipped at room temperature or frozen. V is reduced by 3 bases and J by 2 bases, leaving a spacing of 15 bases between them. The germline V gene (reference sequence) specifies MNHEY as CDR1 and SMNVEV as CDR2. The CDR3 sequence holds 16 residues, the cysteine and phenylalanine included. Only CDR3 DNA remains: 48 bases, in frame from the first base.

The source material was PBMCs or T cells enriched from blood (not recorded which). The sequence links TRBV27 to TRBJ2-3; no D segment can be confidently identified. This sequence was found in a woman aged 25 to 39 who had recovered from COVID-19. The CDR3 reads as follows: CASSLAINLLTDTQYF. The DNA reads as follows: TGTGCCAGCAGTTTGGCCATTAATCTTCTCACAGATACGCAGTATTTT.